Following are 6 T cell receptor beta chains from one sample sequenced in a study of T cell responses to AZD1222 COVID-19 vaccine. The data were produced by immunoSEQ multiplex PCR, yet TCRdb's version contains in-frame clones alone and is incomplete. The table lists approximately 210,000 clones, about 95% of them singletons. This specimen consisted of peripheral blood, obtained 28 days after the second dose of the MenACWY control vaccine. The source of these receptors is an adult who received the MenACWY meningococcal vaccine as a control.

CDR3 sequence: CASSLQGSGYTF. CDR3 nucleotide sequence: TGCGCCAGCAGCTTACAGGGAAGTGGCTACACCTTC. The V call is TRBV5-1, the J call TRBJ1-2, with D possibly matching TRBD1 (6 bases). V was trimmed by 2 bases and J by 7 bases, leaving 9 bases between them. The germline V gene encodes CDR1 SGHRS and CDR2 YFSETQ. The CDR3 is 12 amino acids.

The DNA for the CDR3 is TGTGCCAGCAGCTTAGGATTGCCTGAAGCTTTCTTT. This translates into CASSLGLPEAFF. The chain combines TRBV7-9 with TRBJ1-1; D remains unclear. Trimming removed 1 base from V and 6 bases from J, with 6 bases in between. The CDR3 length is 12 residues. Per the germline V gene, CDR1 is SEHNR and CDR2 is FQNEAQ (reference sequence).

This chain joins TRBV6-5 and TRBJ2-7; 11 nucleotides match TRBD2. V lost 8 bases to trimming and J lost 4 bases; unmatched junction nucleotides: 13. The CDR3 totals 16 residues. Germline loops: CDR1 MNHEY, CDR2 SVGAGI. CDR3 bases: TGTGCCAGCGGTTCAGGGACTAGCGGAGGGGGTTACGAGCAGTACTTC. Translating gives CASGSGTSGGGYEQYF.

The chain employs TRBV7-9 and TRBJ2-3; D uncertain. The CDR3 has 14 amino acids. V was clipped by 1 base and J by 8 bases, with 13 bases between them. CDR1 and CDR2 (germline): SEHNR, FQNEAQ (reference sequence). The CDR3 region is CASSLVSSGGTQYF. Written as DNA, the CDR3 is TGTGCCAGCAGCTTAGTATCCAGTGGTGGTACGCAGTATTTT. Full variable domain (missing parts from reference TRBV7-9 and TRBJ2-3): DTGVSQNPRHKITKRGQNVTFRCDPISEHNRLYWYRQTLGQGPEFLTYFQNEAQLEKSRLLSDRFSAERPKGSFSTLEIQRTEQGDSAMYLCASSLVSSGGTQYFGPGTRLTVL.

The chain is built from TRBV10-2 and TRBJ2-1; TRBD2 aligns across 9 bases. The CDR3 has 15 amino acids. CDR1 and CDR2 from the germline V gene are WSHSY and SAAADI. The trim removed 6 bases at V and 5 bases at J, leaving 8 bases unmatched. CDR3 bases: TGCGCCAGCAGCAACCCGGGACTAGCAGACAATGAGCAGTTCTTC. Its protein product is CASSNPGLADNEQFF.

This chain joins TRBV11-2 and TRBJ2-2, with D perhaps TRBD2 (5 bases). The length of the CDR3 is 15 residues. Trimming took off 3 bases at V and 2 bases at J, with 10 bases between the two ends. Germline V gene lookup returns CDR1 SGHAT and CDR2 FQNNGV. The CDR3 protein is CASSFAAANTGELFF. In nucleotides, the CDR3 is TGTGCCAGCAGCTTTGCAGCGGCTAACACCGGGGAGCTGTTTTTT.